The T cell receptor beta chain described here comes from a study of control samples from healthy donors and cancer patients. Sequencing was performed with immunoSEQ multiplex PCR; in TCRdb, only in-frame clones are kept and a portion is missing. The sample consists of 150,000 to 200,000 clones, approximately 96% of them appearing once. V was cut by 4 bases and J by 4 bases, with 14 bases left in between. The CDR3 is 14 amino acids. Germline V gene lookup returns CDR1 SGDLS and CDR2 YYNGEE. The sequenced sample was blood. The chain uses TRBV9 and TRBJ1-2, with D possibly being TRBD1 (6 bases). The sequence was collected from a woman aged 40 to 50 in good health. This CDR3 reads CASSRDTDPYGYTF. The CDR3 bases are TGTGCCAGCAGCCGGGACACCGACCCCTATGGCTACACCTTC.